The clone carrying this T cell receptor (beta chain) has a count of ten or more. The data were taken from a study of human T cells and chemical hapten exposure. Study context: DPC at 2% was the sensitizing agent, placed on around 2 cm by around 2 cm of upper inner arm skin.

Time point noted: patch test 2, 6 weeks after DPC sensitization. The treatment: therapeutic diphenylcyclopropenone sensitization with weekly scalp DPC. The total RNA was obtained from whole blood that was not fractionated. The CDR3 is 15 residues long. J lost 6 bases, V lost 2 bases, and 5 bases had no gene match. The germline CDR1 and CDR2 sequences are LGHDT and YNNKEL (reference sequence). TCRdb re-analysed the RACE reads in MiXCR, keeping a single row per CDR3 protein. The repertoire holds over 70,000 distinct CDR3 sequences, under 14% seen once, with about 1.6% in the top ten. This chain links TRBV3-1 with TRBJ2-1; 9 bases align to TRBD1. Material: whole blood, obtained in connection with sensitization to the hapten diphenylcyclopropenone (DPC). The clonotype was recovered from a man aged 18 to 30 with alopecia areata. Some clones in this sample may be carry-over from other donors' samples. For the CDR3, the DNA is TGTGCCAGCAGCCAAAACAGGGGGCGGGCCAATGAGCAGTTCTTC. Translated: CASSQNRGRANEQFF.